These 32 T cell receptor beta chains share one sample of origin, sequenced in a study of shared clonotypes between healthy human individuals. Method: immunoSEQ multiplex PCR; TCRdb's copy keeps in-frame clones and lacks some. This table has over a million clones, more than 75% appearing once. The sequencing input was memory CD4+ T cells from PBMCs. Stated subset: CD45RA-negative fraction. The receptors were gathered from a young man in good health. Some clones in this sample may be carry-over from other donors' samples.

V and J are TRBV2 and TRBJ1-5; 8 bases map to TRBD1. The CDR3 is made up of 16 amino acids. Germline lookup yields CDR1 SNHLY and CDR2 FYNNEI. V shed 10 bases and J 6 bases; nucleotides not matched to a gene: 17. CDR3 bases: TGTGCCAACAGATCAATCCAGGGGGCATCAGGTCAGCCCCAGCATTTT. This gives the protein CANRSIQGASGQPQHF.

The chain employs TRBV5-1 and TRBJ1-3; D gene ambiguous. Germline lookup yields CDR1 SGHRS and CDR2 YFSETQ. CDR3 size: 15 residues. V lost 3 bases to trimming and J lost 0 bases, with 10 bases between them. The CDR3 bases are TGCGCCAGCAGCTCAACGGGTCCCTCTGGAAACACCATATATTTT. Translated, it gives CASSSTGPSGNTIYF. The entire variable domain, with the rest obtained from reference TRBV5-1 and TRBJ1-3, is as follows: KAGVTQTPRYLIKTRGQQVTLSCSPISGHRSVSWYQQTPGQGLQFLFEYFSETQRNKGNFPGRFSGRQFSNSRSEMNVSTLELGDSALYLCASSSTGPSGNTIYFGEGSWLTVV.

The CDR3 coding sequence is TGCGCCAGCAGCCAAGTCCAGGAGTATAGTAACACCATATATTTT. Its protein is CASSQVQEYSNTIYF. The chain is built from TRBV4-1 and TRBJ1-3; D is ambiguous. In germline, CDR1 is MGHRA, CDR2 YSYEKL. The CDR3 covers 15 residues. V shed 1 base and J shed 7 bases, with 14 bases lying between them.

The chain links TRBV6-1 to TRBJ1-1; D uncertain. V was shortened by 1 base and J by 0 bases, with 9 bases between the two germline ends. Germline loops: CDR1 MNHNS, CDR2 SASEGT. This CDR3 has 15 amino acids. The CDR3 sequence is CASSEVVALNTEAFF. The CDR3 coding sequence is TGTGCCAGCAGTGAAGTGGTAGCCCTGAACACTGAAGCTTTCTTT.

This chain connects TRBV18 to TRBJ2-7; D is uncertain. The germline CDR1 and CDR2 sequences are KGHSH and LQKENI. The germline V and J ends were trimmed by 3 bases and 7 bases, with 7 bases remaining between them. This CDR3 contains 11 residues. The CDR3 sequence: CASSPDKEQYF. The CDR3 coding sequence is TGTGCCAGCTCACCCGACAAGGAGCAGTACTTC.

The DNA of the CDR3 is TGCGCCAGCAGCCCGAACAGGGTTAACTATGGCTACACCTTC. It is translated as CASSPNRVNYGYTF. The V and J genes are TRBV4-1 and TRBJ1-2, with a weak D call TRBD1 (6 bases). The CDR3 runs 14 residues. CDR1 and CDR2 from the germline V gene are MGHRA and YSYEKL. Trimming took 4 bases from V and 1 from J, leaving 10 bases between them.

The J gene is TRBJ1-1, the V gene TRBV5-4, with 9 bases identical to TRBD1. J was trimmed by 6 bases and V by 4 bases; bases with no gene match: 13. CDR1 is SGHNT and CDR2 is YYREEE in the germline V gene (reference sequence). The CDR3 has 16 residues. As DNA, the CDR3 is TGTGCCAGCAGCGCCGGGATACCGGGACAGGGATCTGAAGCTTTCTTT. Its translation is CASSAGIPGQGSEAFF. Filled out from reference TRBV5-4 and TRBJ1-1, the complete variable domain reads ETGVTQSPTHLIKTRGQQVTLRCSSQSGHNTVSWYQQALGQGPQFIFQYYREEENGRGNFPPRFSGLQFPNYSSELNVNALELDDSALYLCASSAGIPGQGSEAFFGQGTRLTVV.

The chain combines TRBV18 with TRBJ1-2; D gene ambiguous. Germline V CDR1 and CDR2: KGHSH, LQKENI. V lost 3 bases and J 6 bases, leaving 17 bases between the germline ends. CDR3 length: 15 residues. This chain's CDR3 is CASSPGRQILHGYTF. The CDR3 nucleotides read TGTGCCAGCTCACCCGGGAGGCAGATCTTACATGGCTACACCTTC.

V and J are TRBV5-1 and TRBJ2-5; possible D gene TRBD1, 6 bases. Germline lookup yields CDR1 SGHRS and CDR2 YFSETQ. With 5 bases removed from V and 2 bases from J, the gap between germline ends came to 13 bases. The CDR3 totals 14 residues. The CDR3 coding sequence is TGCGCCAGCAGGTTACAGGGTGTACAAGAGACCCAGTACTTC. It is translated as CASRLQGVQETQYF.

This clone was recorded once. The chain joins TRBV21-1 to TRBJ2-7; the listed D gene, TRBD2, was not tested against the DNA. TRBV21-1 is deemed a pseudogene. This CDR3 spans 18 amino acids. In DNA form, the CDR3 reads TGTGCCAGCAGCAAACACTGGTGGAGTCCGGAGGACCTCTACGAGCAGTACTTC. It translates to CASSKHWWSPEDLYEQYF.

CDR3 sequence reads: CASSPRSNEKLFF. CDR3 nucleotide sequence: TGTGCCAGCTCACCAAGGAGTAATGAAAAACTGTTTTTT. This chain joins TRBV18 and TRBJ1-4; no clear D gene. This CDR3 is built from 13 residues. The ends were cut back, 2 bases at V and 4 bases at J, with 5 bases in the middle. The V gene's germline CDR1 is KGHSH and CDR2 LQKENI.

The rearrangement uses TRBV7-8 and TRBJ2-5, with D perhaps TRBD1 or TRBD2 (5 bases each). Trimming left V 5 bases short and J 2 bases short, with 9 bases between. This CDR3 region has 13 residues. Per the germline V gene, CDR1 is SGHVS and CDR2 is FQNEAQ. CDR3 coding DNA: TGTGCCAGCAGCCCGGGACCACAAGAGACCCAGTACTTC. Translation gives CASSPGPQETQYF. Complete variable domain (other parts from reference TRBV7-8 and TRBJ2-5): GAGVSQSPRYKVAKRGQDVALRCDPISGHVSLFWYQQALGQGPEFLTYFQNEAQLDKSGLPSDRFFAERPEGSVSTLKIQRTQQEDSAVYLCASSPGPQETQYFGPGTRLLVL.

V is TRBV6-5 and J is TRBJ2-7, with D possibly TRBD2 on 6 matching bases. Germline-derived CDR1 and CDR2 are MNHEY and SVGAGI. Trimming took off 2 bases at V and 3 bases at J, with 11 bases between the two ends. The length of the CDR3 is 14 residues. The CDR3 coding sequence is TGTGCCAGCAGTTACGACGGGGGATTCTACGAGCAGTACTTC. Protein: CASSYDGGFYEQYF.

The rearrangement uses TRBV11-2 and TRBJ1-2; D might be TRBD1 (5 bases). V gave up 0 bases and J gave up 8 bases, with 13 bases separating them. The CDR3 is 14 amino acids. Germline-derived CDR1 and CDR2 are SGHAT and FQNNGV. The CDR3 loop is CASSLEGQGFGYTF. CDR3 in DNA: TGTGCCAGCAGCTTAGAAGGGCAGGGATTCGGCTACACCTTC.

Concerning this clone: The sample contains more than one DNA sequence encoding this CDR3. The chain combines TRBV29-1 with TRBJ1-2; 9 nucleotides align to TRBD1. The V and J ends lost 6 bases and 4 bases, in that order; junction bases with no gene match: 3. Per the germline V gene, CDR1 is SQVTM and CDR2 is ANQGSEA. The CDR3 length is 12 residues. The chain's CDR3 is CSVETGGYGYTF. The CDR3 DNA reads as TGCAGCGTGGAGACAGGGGGCTATGGCTACACCTTC.

The rearrangement links TRBV9 to TRBJ2-7; 8 nucleotides agree with TRBD1. The V and J ends lost 1 base and 6 bases, in that order; junction bases with no gene match: 6. Germline V gene sequence: CDR1 SGDLS, CDR2 YYNGEE. The CDR3 loop spans 14 amino acids. The CDR3: CASSVPGQVFEQYF. DNA of the CDR3: TGTGCCAGCAGCGTACCGGGACAGGTATTCGAGCAGTACTTC.

The rearrangement links TRBV9 to TRBJ2-5; D gene unclear. Trimming stripped 3 bases from V and 5 bases from J, with 14 bases between. The germline CDR1 and CDR2 sequences are SGDLS and YYNGEE. This CDR3 comprises 14 residues. CDR3 loop: CASSGTPEVETQYF. CDR3 in DNA: TGTGCCAGCAGCGGCACCCCCGAAGTGGAGACCCAGTACTTC.

This chain connects TRBV2 to TRBJ2-7, with TRBD1 as a possible D gene (5 bases). V was trimmed by 8 bases and J by 1 base, leaving 12 bases between them. From germline, CDR1 is SNHLY and CDR2 FYNNEI. This CDR3 is 13 amino acids long. CDR3 bases: TGTGCCAGCCTTAACAGGCCATCCTACGAGCAGTACTTC. Translation gives CASLNRPSYEQYF. Based on the CDR3 plus reference TRBV2 and TRBJ2-7, the full variable domain is EPEVTQTPSHQVTQMGQEVILRCVPISNHLYFYWYRQILGQKVEFLVSFYNNEISEKSEIFDDQFSVERPDGSNFTLKIRSTKLEDSAMYFCASLNRPSYEQYFGPGTRLTVT.

This clone came up a few times. This specimen includes other DNA sequences encoding the same CDR3. V is TRBV7-9 and J is TRBJ1-2; a possible D gene is TRBD1 (6 bases). Germline assignment: CDR1 SEHNR and CDR2 FQNEAQ (reference sequence). Between the trimmed V and J ends, which lost 1 base and 3 bases, there was a span of 6 bases. The CDR3 runs 13 residues. CDR3 sequence reads: CASSLGQDYGYTF. CDR3 nucleotides: TGTGCCAGCAGCTTAGGACAGGACTATGGCTACACCTTC.

In the case of this clone: Distinct nucleotide sequences in the sample also encode this CDR3. The genes are TRBV5-1 and TRBJ2-7; 9 positions match TRBD2. Per germline, CDR1 SGHRS and CDR2 YFSETQ. The CDR3 totals 14 residues. Trimming removed 4 bases from V and 0 bases from J; junction bases left unmatched: 2. CDR3: CASSPTSGSYEQYF. Here the CDR3 DNA reads TGCGCCAGCAGCCCGACTAGCGGCTCCTACGAGCAGTACTTC.

The V gene is TRBV7-2, the J gene TRBJ1-2, with D hard to call. V lost 1 base, J lost 7 bases, and 16 bases lay in between. In germline, CDR1 is SGHTA, CDR2 FQGNSA. CDR3 length: 15 residues. The CDR3 is CASSLERVTASGYTF. The CDR3 coding sequence is TGTGCCAGCAGCTTAGAGAGGGTTACGGCCTCTGGCTACACCTTC.

The chain combines TRBV27 with TRBJ2-7, with D possibly TRBD2 on 6 matching bases. V was pared by 2 bases and J by 5 bases, with 16 bases between. Germline lookup yields CDR1 MNHEY and CDR2 SMNVEV (reference sequence). The CDR3 runs to 15 residues. CDR3 coding DNA: TGTGCCAGCAGTTTAATGGCGGGAATAATCGACGAGCAGTACTTC. It is translated as CASSLMAGIIDEQYF.

The J gene is TRBJ2-2, the V gene TRBV6-6; no reliable D call. This CDR3 region has 15 residues. V was pared by 0 bases and J by 2 bases, with 7 bases between. Germline CDR1 reads MNHNY; CDR2 reads SVGAGI (reference sequence). The DNA for the CDR3 is TGTGCCAGCAGTTACTCGAGTACCAACACCGGGGAGCTGTTTTTT. This encodes CASSYSSTNTGELFF.

The V call is TRBV4-2, the J call TRBJ2-6; D gene unclear. CDR1 is LGHNA and CDR2 is YNFKEQ in the germline V gene. Trimming took off 4 bases at V and 5 bases at J, with 15 bases between the two ends. The CDR3 contains 16 residues. CDR3 DNA sequence: TGTGCCAGCAGCCTCGGGTTACAAAGTCGGGCCAACGTCCTGACTTTC. Translated: CASSLGLQSRANVLTF.

The CDR3 region has the DNA TGTGCCAGCAGTTTAGTCGGACCGAACTATGGCTACACCTTC. The encoded protein is CASSLVGPNYGYTF. The rearrangement joins TRBV28 to TRBJ1-2; D remains ambiguous. V lost 2 bases and J 2 bases, leaving 9 bases between the germline ends. The CDR3 is 14 residues long. Germline V gives CDR1 MDHEN, CDR2 SYDVKM.

This clone appeared many times. The chain carries TRBV5-6 and TRBJ2-6; D unclear. The germline CDR1 and CDR2 sequences are SGHDT and YYEEEE. CDR3 length: 17 residues. Trimming took off 1 base at V and 8 bases at J, with 19 bases between the two ends. The CDR3 coding sequence is TGTGCCAGCAGCTTGTTTGGCCAGGCCGGATTCACCAACGTCCTGACTTTC. Translation: CASSLFGQAGFTNVLTF.

The rearrangement links TRBV10-1 to TRBJ2-1, with a weak D call TRBD2 (7 bases). Trimming left V 1 base short and J 9 bases short, with 16 bases between. The CDR3 length is 15 residues. Looked up from germline, CDR1 is WNHNN and CDR2 is SYGVQD (reference sequence). CDR3 sequence: CASSEWRGREGEQFF. The CDR3 nucleotides are TGCGCCAGCAGTGAGTGGAGGGGGAGGGAGGGTGAGCAGTTCTTC.

Details on this clone: This could be a read error, since a much larger clone is one nucleotide away. In this CDR3 the conserved last residue, phenylalanine or tryptophan, is missing, so a read error is likely. This sequence joins TRBV7-9 and TRBJ1-5, with 7 bases matching TRBD1. CDR1 is SEHNR and CDR2 is FQNEAQ in the germline V gene (reference sequence). The CDR3 consists of 14 residues. The junction had 5 bases not matched to a gene; V was cut back by 4 bases and J by 5 bases. The CDR3 DNA sequence: TGTGCCAGCAGCTACGACAGGGTCGATCAGCCCCAGCATCTT. Protein product: CASSYDRVDQPQHL.

The J gene is TRBJ2-1, the V gene TRBV12-5; tentative D call: TRBD2 (6 bases). Germline V CDR1 and CDR2: LGHNT, FRNRAP. The CDR3 sequence is 15 residues long. Trimming removed 0 bases at V and 6 bases at J, with 12 bases between. CDR3 bases: TGTGCTAGTGGTTTGGTACGGGGCGGGACCAATGAGCAGTTCTTC. Amino acid sequence: CASGLVRGGTNEQFF. The whole variable domain, filled in from reference TRBV12-5 and TRBJ2-1, reads DARVTQTPRHKVTEMGQEVTMRCQPILGHNTVFWYRQTMMQGLELLAYFRNRAPLDDSGMPKDRFSAEMPDATLATLKIQPSEPRDSAVYFCASGLVRGGTNEQFFGPGTRLTVL.

This chain uses TRBV28 with TRBJ2-3; 8 bases are a match to TRBD2. The germline gives CDR1 MDHEN, CDR2 SYDVKM. After removal of 5 bases from V and 2 bases from J, the junction contained 12 bases not matched to a gene. The CDR3 contains 17 residues. The CDR3 loop is CASSPGGASAFTDTQYF. DNA of the CDR3: TGTGCCAGCAGTCCGGGAGGGGCTAGCGCATTCACAGATACGCAGTATTTT.

The genes are TRBV7-9 and TRBJ2-1; 7 bases line up with TRBD2. CDR1 and CDR2 from the germline V gene are SEHNR and FQNEAQ (reference sequence). V was clipped by 4 bases and J by 8 bases; unmatched bases: 14. The CDR3 loop spans 16 amino acids. The CDR3 loop is CASSSGGWGRADEQFF. In DNA, the CDR3 is TGTGCCAGCAGCTCCGGTGGGTGGGGGAGGGCCGATGAGCAGTTCTTC.

CDR3 region: CASRGSRGRGYNEQFF. CDR3 nucleotides: TGTGCCAGCAGGGGGTCGCGGGGTCGGGGCTACAATGAGCAGTTCTTC. The chain carries TRBV11-2 and TRBJ2-1, with a possible D match to TRBD2 (6 bases). Germline V gene sequence: CDR1 SGHAT, CDR2 FQNNGV. This CDR3 contains 16 residues. Trimming shortened V by 6 bases and J by 3 bases, and 18 bases separated the two germline ends.